This T cell receptor beta chain was sequenced during a study of CD8 T cells in Susac syndrome. CDR1 and CDR2 from the germline V gene are SGDLS and YYNGEE. This CDR3 contains 15 residues. J was trimmed by 4 bases and V by 2 bases; bases with no gene match: 8. When the RNA was reverse transcribed, random hexamers were used with an input of about 0.5 to 1 ug. TCRdb redid the calling of the immunoSEQ multiplex PCR reads with MiXCR, one entry per CDR3 protein. This table holds 150,000 to 200,000 distinct CDR3 sequences, over 75% found once. Sequencing was carried out using CD4+ T cells from PBMCs. V gene TRBV9 combines with J gene TRBJ2-5; TRBD1 aligns across 7 bases. The clonotype originates from a human donor with Susac syndrome. The DNA for the CDR3 is TGTGCCAGCAGCGTTGGGTACAGGGGTAGAGAGACCCAGTACTTC. As protein: CASSVGYRGRETQYF.